Below, one T cell receptor (beta chain) is given with its context. These data come from a study of blood T cell repertoires in COVID-19. The overall study: Both acute and convalescent COVID-19 samples were obtained from the United States, Italy and Spain. PBMCs, B-cell-depleted T cells, or T cells provided the cDNA or gDNA that made up the material.

In the original workflow: By means of reference gene primer amplification, nucleated cell counts were estimated. TCRdb's table, derived via immunoSEQ multiplex PCR, lists solely in-frame clones and lacks some. V, J and clone size are those of that table, while D and trimming were read from the DNA. The sample has approximately 82,000 clones; 80% to 85% are singletons. Trimming cost V 1 base and J 6 bases, with 14 bases left between them. CDR3 length: 15 amino acids. CDR1 MNHEY and CDR2 SMNVEV come from the germline V gene (reference sequence). This rearrangement joins TRBV27 to TRBJ2-3, with D possibly being TRBD2 (6 bases). The sequencing input was peripheral blood. The TCR sequence derives from a woman in her sixties or seventies with acute or convalescent COVID-19. CDR3 protein: CASSLYRTTSDTQYF. CDR3 in DNA: TGTGCCAGCAGTTTATATCGGACTACCTCGGATACGCAGTATTTT.